In its sample, the clone carrying this TCR beta chain was seen once. Its antigen is as yet unknown. Here immunoSEQ multiplex PCR was the method, and the copy in TCRdb shows in-frame clones only, minus some. The table records 98,000 or so clones, approximately 90% of them present only once. The germline CDR1 and CDR2 sequences are SGHDN and FVKESK. Trimming took off 1 base at V and 7 bases at J, with 16 bases between the two ends. The CDR3 sequence is 15 residues long. The data were taken from a study of T cell responses to AZD1222 COVID-19 vaccine. Findings and limits, study-wide: Only after the peak T cell response were repertoires sampled.

The source was peripheral blood, collected on day 0 of AZD1222 vaccination. V and J are TRBV14 and TRBJ1-1, with D perhaps matching TRBD1 (5 bases). The sequence came from an adult in good health. Written as DNA, the CDR3 is TGTGCCAGCAGCCAAGTTTCCCACAGGCGGGGTGAAGCTTTCTTT. Residues: CASSQVSHRRGEAFF. Filled out from reference TRBV14 and TRBJ1-1, the complete variable domain reads EAGVTQFPSHSVIEKGQTVTLRCDPISGHDNLYWYRRVMGKEIKFLLHFVKESKQDESGMPNNRFLAERTGGTYSTLKVQPAELEDSGVYFCASSQVSHRRGEAFFGQGTRLTVV.